One and the same sample provided the 2 T cell receptor beta chains below, sequenced in a study of CD8 T cells in Susac syndrome. RNA totalling roughly 0.45 to 1 ug underwent reverse transcription with random hexamers. TCRdb re-called the immunoSEQ multiplex PCR reads with MiXCR, one entry per CDR3 protein. The data hold over 80,000 distinct CDR3 sequences, with about 93% observed a single time. The sequenced sample consisted of CD8+ T cells from PBMCs. The origin of the receptors is a human donor with Susac syndrome.

The chain couples TRBV5-6 to TRBJ1-2; D gene uncertain. V dropped 5 bases and J dropped 3 bases, with 11 bases sitting between them. The CDR3 contains 13 residues. The germline CDR1 and CDR2 sequences are SGHDT and YYEEEE. Written as DNA, the CDR3 is TGTGCCAGCAGTCTCGAGGGAGACTATGGCTACACCTTC. Its translation: CASSLEGDYGYTF.

The rearrangement uses TRBV20-1 and TRBJ2-1; 9 bases fit TRBD2. Unmatched junction bases numbered 8, after V lost 6 bases and J lost 5 bases. This CDR3 spans 14 amino acids. Germline V gene lookup returns CDR1 DFQATT and CDR2 SNEGSKA (reference sequence). CDR3 nucleotide sequence: TGCAGTGCAGAGGGCCTAGCGGGGAACAATGAGCAGTTCTTC. It encodes CSAEGLAGNNEQFF.